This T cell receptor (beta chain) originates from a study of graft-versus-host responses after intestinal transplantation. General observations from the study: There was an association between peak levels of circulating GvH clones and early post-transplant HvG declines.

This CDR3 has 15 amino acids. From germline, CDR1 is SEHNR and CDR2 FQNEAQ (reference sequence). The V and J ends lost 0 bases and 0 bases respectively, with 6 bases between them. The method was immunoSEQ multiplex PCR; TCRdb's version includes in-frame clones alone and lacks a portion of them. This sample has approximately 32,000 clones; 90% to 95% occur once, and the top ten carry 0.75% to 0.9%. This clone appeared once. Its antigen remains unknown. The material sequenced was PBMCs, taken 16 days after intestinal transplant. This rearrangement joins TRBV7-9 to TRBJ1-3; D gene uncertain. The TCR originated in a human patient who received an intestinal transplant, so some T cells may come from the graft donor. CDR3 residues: CASSLAQFSGNTIYF. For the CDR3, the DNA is TGTGCCAGCAGCTTAGCGCAGTTCTCTGGAAACACCATATATTTT. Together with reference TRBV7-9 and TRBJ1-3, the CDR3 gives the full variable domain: DTGVSQNPRHKITKRGQNVTFRCDPISEHNRLYWYRQTLGQGPEFLTYFQNEAQLEKSRLLSDRFSAERPKGSFSTLEIQRTEQGDSAMYLCASSLAQFSGNTIYFGEGSWLTVV.